This T cell receptor (beta chain) comes out of a study of regulatory T cells in long-lasting Graves disease. The CDR3 is 15 residues long. Germline V CDR1 and CDR2: MNHEY, SMNVEV (reference sequence). V shed 3 bases, J shed 0 bases, and the junction held 3 bases outside the gene matches. iRepertoire HTBI primers and Arm-PCR of CDR3 regions built TCR beta libraries. From the multiplex PCR reads, TCRdb called clonotypes with MiXCR, one entry per CDR3 protein. Of roughly 560,000 distinct CDR3 sequences in the sample, about 11% were seen once. Described time point: newly diagnosed GD, antithyroid drugs for less than 3 months. PBMCs were the source of the RNA used for TCR sequencing. These records were also assigned to another study, of T cells in Graves' hyperthyroidism and ophthalmopathy.

The chain couples TRBV27 to TRBJ2-3; 7 bases align to TRBD1. The specimen comprised peripheral blood mononuclear cells (PBMCs), sampled at new diagnosis, from a patient treated with antithyroid drugs. The sequence came from a woman aged 30 to 39 with Graves disease. The CDR3 region is CASSLTGISTDTQYF. CDR3 DNA: TGTGCCAGCAGTTTGACAGGGATTAGCACAGATACGCAGTATTTT.